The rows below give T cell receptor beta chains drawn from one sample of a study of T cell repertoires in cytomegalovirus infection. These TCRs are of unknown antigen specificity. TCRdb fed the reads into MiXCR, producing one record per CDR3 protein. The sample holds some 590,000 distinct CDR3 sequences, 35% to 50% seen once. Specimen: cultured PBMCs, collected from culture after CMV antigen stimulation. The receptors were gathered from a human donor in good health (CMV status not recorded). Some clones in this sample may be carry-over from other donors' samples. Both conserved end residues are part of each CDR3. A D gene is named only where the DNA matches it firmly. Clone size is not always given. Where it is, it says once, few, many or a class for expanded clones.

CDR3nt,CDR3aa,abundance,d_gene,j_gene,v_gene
TGTGCCAGCAGCTTAGTACCTGCACCAGATACGCAGTATTTT,CASSLVPAPDTQYF,few,-,TRBJ2-3,TRBV7-2
TGCGCCAGCAGCCAGAAACACTACAATGAGCAGTTCTTC,CASSQKHYNEQFF,-,-,TRBJ2-1,TRBV4-3
TGTGCCAGCAGCTTATCGACAGGGGCCAACGTCCTGACTTTC,CASSLSTGANVLTF,many,-,TRBJ2-6,TRBV7-2
TGCAGTGCTAGAGATCTCACGGGGGGCACAGATACGCAGTATTTT,CSARDLTGGTDTQYF,few,-,TRBJ2-3,TRBV20-1
TGTGCCAGCAGCTTAAGCGGGGGGGAAGGAGAGACCCAGTACTTC,CASSLSGGEGETQYF,few,TRBD2,TRBJ2-5,TRBV7-6
TGTGCCAGCGCTACGGGGACAGCGAACACTGAAGCTTTCTTT,CASATGTANTEAFF,few,TRBD1,TRBJ1-1,TRBV7-6
TGTGCCACCAGCAGAGATGGGGGTGGTGCCGATACGCAGTATTTT,CATSRDGGGADTQYF,-,-,TRBJ2-3,TRBV15
TGCGCCAGCAGCCAAACAGGACACGCGAACACCGGGGAGCTGTTTTTT,CASSQTGHANTGELFF,-,-,TRBJ2-2,TRBV4-3
TGTGCCAGCAGCCAGTTCGGAAACTATGGCTACACCTTC,CASSQFGNYGYTF,-,-,TRBJ1-2,TRBV28
TGTGCCAGCAGTTACTTGGGACAGGAAAGAGATGGCTACACCTTC,CASSYLGQERDGYTF,-,TRBD1,TRBJ1-2,TRBV6-6
TGCGCCAGCAGCAGAAGCGCGAGGACTAGCGGCCAGTATTTT,CASSRSARTSGQYF,-,TRBD2,TRBJ2-3,TRBV5-1
TGTGCCAGCAGCCCGGGACAGAGTAATTCACCCCTCCACTTT,CASSPGQSNSPLHF,few,TRBD1,TRBJ1-6,TRBV3-1
TGTGCCAGCAGTAGTGACAGGGATGACGGCTACACCTTC,CASSSDRDDGYTF,-,TRBD1,TRBJ1-2,TRBV12-3/TRBV12-4
TGTGCCAGCATTAGGGGGACTAGCGGGAATGAGCAGTTCTTC,CASIRGTSGNEQFF,few,TRBD2,TRBJ2-1,TRBV11-2
TGCAGTGCTCGGCAGGGCAGCTCTGGGGCCAACGTCCTGACTTTC,CSARQGSSGANVLTF,-,-,TRBJ2-6,TRBV20-1
TGTGCCAGCATACCTCGGAGTGAGGGGCGTAAGTACAATGAGCAGTTCTTC,CASIPRSEGRKYNEQFF,-,-,TRBJ2-1,TRBV7-6
TGTGCCAGCAGCCCCCCCGTTGGTAAAAAAGCGTTCGAGCAGTACTTC,CASSPPVGKKAFEQYF,few,-,TRBJ2-7,TRBV7-2
TGTGCCAGCAGCCCAGGACAGGTGTTTAGGACTGAAGCTTTCTTT,CASSPGQVFRTEAFF,-,TRBD1,TRBJ1-1,TRBV7-9
TGTGCCAGCAGCCCGGGTTACATTCAGTACTTC,CASSPGYIQYF,few,-,TRBJ2-4,TRBV7-9
TGTGCCAGCAGTCCGGTACGAGGATCGTGGAATCAGCCCCAGCATTTT,CASSPVRGSWNQPQHF,once,-,TRBJ1-5,TRBV27
TGCAGTGCTGCCACCCGCTCACAGGGTCCCCACGAGCAGTACTTC,CSAATRSQGPHEQYF,-,-,TRBJ2-7,TRBV20-1
TGCGCCAGCAGCTTAGGGGAGGGTGGCGATGAGCAGTTCTTC,CASSLGEGGDEQFF,-,TRBD2,TRBJ2-1,TRBV5-1
TGTGCCATCAGCTCAGGGCCCTCCTACGAGCAGTACTTC,CAISSGPSYEQYF,-,-,TRBJ2-7,TRBV10-3
TGTGCCAGCAGCTTAGTGGGAGGGGGCGGAGTCACAGATACGCAGTATTTT,CASSLVGGGGVTDTQYF,-,-,TRBJ2-3,TRBV7-2
TGTGCCAGCAACGAAAGGGGGGTTAGCAATCAGCCCCAGCATTTT,CASNERGVSNQPQHF,few,-,TRBJ1-5,TRBV6-6
TGTGCCAGCAGTTTCCGGGGCTATAACACGGAAGAGACCCAGTACTTC,CASSFRGYNTEETQYF,few,-,TRBJ2-5,TRBV27
TGTGCCAGCAGCCCGGTTAGGGGAGGGGACAGGTACAACTATGGCTACACCTTC,CASSPVRGGDRYNYGYTF,-,TRBD1,TRBJ1-2,TRBV7-6
TGTGCCAGCAGTGCTTCATTGAACACCGGGGAGCTGTTTTTT,CASSASLNTGELFF,once,-,TRBJ2-2,TRBV2
TGTGCCAGCAGCGGGAGGGCCGGTTACAATGAGCAGTTCTTC,CASSGRAGYNEQFF,few,TRBD2,TRBJ2-1,TRBV7-2
TGTGCCGAGCCGCCTCCACAGGCATCTAAAGGGTGGTATGGCTACACCTTC,CAEPPPQASKGWYGYTF,-,-,TRBJ1-2,TRBV7-2